Given below is one TCR beta chain in context. Its target is not known. This sample is drawn from a study of blood T cells in healthy people across ages. In the study overall: Template switching recovered approximately one barcoded beta molecule for every two T cells. Study outcomes and limitations: Those diversity estimates obtained from one million T cells were thought to be underestimates.

A J-beta primer mix and a sample-barcoded 5' primer were used in a second PCR of about 7 to 12 cycles. TCRdb processed the 5' RACE reads anew with MiXCR; each CDR3 protein has one entry. Of just over 800,000 distinct CDR3 sequences in the sample, around 62% are singletons; the top ten hold around a quarter. The CDR3 covers 11 residues. The germline gives CDR1 MNHEY, CDR2 SMNVEV (reference sequence). J was trimmed by 10 bases and V by 6 bases; bases with no gene match: 5. V gene TRBV27 combines with J gene TRBJ1-2, with TRBD1 matching 7 bases. Material for sequencing was blood. The source is a young man in good health. The CDR3 is CASRTGIDYTF. The CDR3 DNA reads as TGTGCCAGCAGGACAGGGATAGACTACACCTTC.